Shown below are 23 T cell receptor beta chains from a single sample sequenced in a study of T-cell reconstitution after alpha-beta-depleted transplantation in children. Library preparation (for TCRbeta) was performed with unique molecular identifiers. TCRdb independently ran MiXCR on the PCR reads; one entry per CDR3 protein. Altogether around 200,000 distinct CDR3 sequences are present, approximately 6.8% being singletons, with the ten largest covering 3% to 3.5%. Sequencing was performed on PBMCs from the stem cell graft donor, taken from the stem cell graft. All receptors come from a human donor who donated a stem cell graft to a child with Wiskott-Aldrich syndrome.

Many counts were recorded for this clonotype. The chain is built from TRBV12-3 or TRBV12-4 and TRBJ2-2; 8 nucleotides agree with TRBD2. This CDR3 comprises 15 residues. Trimming cost V 2 bases and J 2 bases; bases outside gene matches: 1. The CDR3 region has the DNA TGTGCCAGCAGTTTAACTAGCGGTAACACCGGGGAGCTGTTTTTT. Residues: CASSLTSGNTGELFF.

This clonotype has a count of ten or more. The chain joins TRBV5-1 to TRBJ2-3; D perhaps matches TRBD1 (6 bases). V lost 0 bases and J lost 6, with 11 bases in between. CDR1 is SGHRS, CDR2 YFSETQ, per germline. This CDR3 has 14 residues. CDR3 sequence reads: CASSLGWTADTQYF. The CDR3 nucleotides read TGCGCCAGCAGCTTGGGGTGGACAGCGGATACGCAGTATTTT.

This clonotype has at least ten counts. This chain links TRBV24-1 with TRBJ2-1; D not certain. The CDR3 has 11 amino acids. Germline-derived CDR1 and CDR2 are KGHDR and SFDVKD. V lost 1 base to trimming and J lost 6 bases, with 0 bases between them. CDR3 in amino acids: CATSDFNEQFF. In nucleotides, the CDR3 is TGTGCCACCAGTGATTTCAATGAGCAGTTCTTC.

This clonotype appeared many times. This sequence joins TRBV7-7 and TRBJ2-2; D not certain. Germline CDR1 and CDR2: SSHAT and FNYEAQ (reference sequence). The CDR3 covers 16 residues. V was cut by 0 bases and J by 6 bases, with 14 bases left in between. The CDR3 sequence is CASSLAGPRSSGELFF. As DNA, the CDR3 is TGTGCCAGCAGCTTAGCTGGTCCTCGGAGCTCCGGGGAGCTGTTTTTT.

The chain is built from TRBV18 and TRBJ2-2; possibly TRBD1 or TRBD2 for D (5 bases each). The V gene's germline CDR1 is KGHSH and CDR2 LQKENI. The CDR3 is made up of 16 amino acids. With 2 bases removed from V and 4 bases from J, the gap between germline ends came to 14 bases. CDR3 DNA sequence: TGTGCCAGCTCACCAAATCCGTCAGGGACCACCGGGGAGCTGTTTTTT. Translation gives CASSPNPSGTTGELFF.

The chain is built from TRBV30 and TRBJ2-4, with D perhaps TRBD2 (6 bases). With 8 bases removed from V and 8 bases from J, the gap between germline ends came to 19 bases. CDR1 and CDR2 from the germline V gene are GTSNPN and SVGIG (reference sequence). The CDR3 has 13 amino acids. CDR3 coding DNA: TGTGCCCCGCCCAGTGGAGGGGAAGACATTCAGTACTTC. Its translation: CAPPSGGEDIQYF.

There are many counts of this clonotype. This chain links TRBV11-2 with TRBJ2-6; 8 nucleotides align to TRBD1. The germline V gene encodes CDR1 SGHAT and CDR2 FQNNGV. This CDR3 contains 19 residues. V dropped 5 bases and J dropped 0; count of bases not matched to a gene: 12. CDR3 in DNA: TGTGCCAGCAGCACCCTGATCCGGGACAGGATCTCTGGGGCCAACGTCCTGACTTTC. The encoded protein is CASSTLIRDRISGANVLTF.

There are many counts of this clonotype. The chain employs TRBV4-3 and TRBJ2-7; TRBD2 matches 7 bases. The V segment lost 0 bases and the J segment 2 bases; nucleotides outside the gene matches: 4. The CDR3 contains 15 residues. CDR1 is LGHNA, CDR2 YSLEER, per germline. CDR3 bases: TGCGCCAGCAGCCAAGAAAGTCGGGGGGCCTACGAGCAGTACTTC. This gives the protein CASSQESRGAYEQYF.

This clonotype has a count of ten or more. This chain links TRBV27 with TRBJ2-1; D unclear. V was trimmed by 5 bases and J by 9 bases, leaving 11 bases between them. Per the germline V gene, CDR1 is MNHEY and CDR2 is SMNVEV (reference sequence). CDR3 length: 12 amino acids. The CDR3 loop reads CASSRERGEQFF. The CDR3 DNA follows: TGTGCCAGCAGTAGAGAGAGAGGTGAGCAGTTCTTC.

This clonotype was recorded at least ten times. The chain links TRBV18 to TRBJ2-7; a weak D match, TRBD1 (5 bases). V dropped 5 bases and J dropped 5 bases, with 10 bases sitting between them. There are 12 residues in the CDR3. CDR1 is KGHSH, CDR2 LQKENI, per germline. Here the CDR3 reads CASSVRADEQYF. The CDR3 nucleotides read TGTGCCAGCTCAGTCAGGGCGGACGAGCAGTACTTC. The variable domain in full, completed from reference TRBV18 and TRBJ2-7, reads NAGVMQNPRHLVRRRGQEARLRCSPMKGHSHVYWYRQLPEEGLKFMVYLQKENIIDESGMPKERFSAEFPKEGPSILRIQQVVRGDSAAYFCASSVRADEQYFGPGTRLTVT.

This clonotype was counted ten times or more. This chain uses TRBV7-8 with TRBJ1-5; TRBD1 is a possible D gene (5 bases). Trimming removed 6 bases from V and 5 bases from J, with 20 bases in between. Germline CDR1 SGHVS, CDR2 FQNEAQ. The CDR3 contains 16 residues. CDR3 in amino acids: CASRPRHQGNHQPQHF. The CDR3 DNA reads TGTGCCAGCAGACCTAGACACCAGGGTAATCATCAGCCCCAGCATTTT.

Ten or more counts support this clonotype. This sequence joins TRBV18 and TRBJ2-3; either TRBD1 or TRBD2 may fit D (5 bases each). The CDR3 runs 14 residues. V was cut by 8 bases and J by 3 bases, with 15 bases left in between. CDR1 and CDR2 (germline): KGHSH, LQKENI. The CDR3 nucleotides are TGTGCCAGCCGAAGGACCAGGGAGACAGATACGCAGTATTTT. Amino acids: CASRRTRETDTQYF.

V gene TRBV30 combines with J gene TRBJ1-5; D not certain. Germline CDR1 and CDR2: GTSNPN and SVGIG (reference sequence). This CDR3 comprises 14 residues. V was shortened by 0 bases and J by 3 bases, with 9 bases between the two germline ends. The CDR3 bases are TGTGCCTGGAGTGTAGCCGGCCTCAATCAGCCCCAGCATTTT. Translating it yields CAWSVAGLNQPQHF.

This clonotype was counted ten times or more. The chain combines TRBV4-2 with TRBJ1-1, with TRBD1 as a possible D gene (6 bases). Germline V gene sequence: CDR1 LGHNA, CDR2 YNFKEQ. Between the trimmed V and J ends, which lost 10 bases and 0 bases, there was a span of 18 bases. CDR3 length equals 15 residues. For the CDR3, the DNA is TGTGCCATTAGGTCTTTAGACAGGTTGAACACTGAAGCTTTCTTT. This codes for CAIRSLDRLNTEAFF.

V is TRBV2 and J is TRBJ1-6; no clear D. Trimming shortened V by 3 bases and J by 3 bases, and 9 bases separated the two germline ends. CDR3 length: 15 amino acids. Germline CDR1 SNHLY, CDR2 FYNNEI. The CDR3 is CASSDTTIYNSPLHF. CDR3 coding DNA: TGTGCCAGCAGTGACACGACGATCTATAATTCACCCCTCCACTTT. The complete variable domain, with remaining parts taken from reference TRBV2 and TRBJ1-6, reads EPEVTQTPSHQVTQMGQEVILRCVPISNHLYFYWYRQILGQKVEFLVSFYNNEISEKSEIFDDQFSVERPDGSNFTLKIRSTKLEDSAMYFCASSDTTIYNSPLHFGNGTRLTVT.

The V and J genes are TRBV5-1 and TRBJ1-4; the match to TRBD1 covers 7 bases. The CDR3 has 15 residues. Germline V CDR1 and CDR2: SGHRS, YFSETQ. The V gene end was trimmed by 1 base and the J gene end by 7 bases; junction bases not matched to a gene: 7. CDR3: CASSLYGTDSEKLFF. The CDR3 nucleotides read TGCGCCAGCAGCTTGTACGGGACAGATTCTGAAAAACTGTTTTTT.

This clonotype has at least ten counts. The chain recombines TRBV5-1 with TRBJ2-1; no clear D. Germline values: CDR1 SGHRS, CDR2 YFSETQ. V shed 2 bases and J shed 5 bases, with 8 bases lying between them. There are 13 residues in the CDR3. The chain's CDR3 is CASSLARNNEQFF. The CDR3, as DNA: TGCGCCAGCAGCTTAGCGAGAAACAATGAGCAGTTCTTC.

About this clonotype itself: A single base separates this from a much larger clone, so it may be a read error. V usage is TRBV15 and J usage is TRBJ2-2, with D tentatively TRBD1 or TRBD2 (5 bases each). The CDR3 extends over 16 amino acids. The germline CDR1 and CDR2 sequences are LNHNV and YYDKDF (reference sequence). Here the CDR3 DNA reads TGTGCCACCAGCAGAGATGGAAGGTCGGACACCGGGGAGCTGTCTTTT. Translating gives CATSRDGRSDTGELSF.

This clonotype was seen repeatedly, ten times or more. The chain recombines TRBV12-3 or TRBV12-4 with TRBJ1-2; 12 bases fit TRBD1. The CDR3 contains 16 residues. Trimming at V came to 6 bases and at J to 7 bases, leaving 12 bases not matched to a gene. The CDR3 sequence is CASSLGTGGKSGGYTF. The CDR3 DNA sequence: TGTGCCAGCAGCCTTGGGACAGGGGGCAAAAGTGGTGGCTACACCTTC.

This clonotype was seen repeatedly, ten times or more. CDR3: CASGYRTGTSGGWGTQYF. The CDR3 bases are TGTGCCAGCGGTTATAGAACCGGGACTAGCGGGGGATGGGGGACCCAGTACTTC. The chain has TRBV27 and TRBJ2-5; 14 bases line up with TRBD2. Losses at the gene ends were 8 bases for V and 7 bases for J; bases not matched to a gene: 18. Germline V gene sequence: CDR1 MNHEY, CDR2 SMNVEV (reference sequence). The CDR3 sequence is 18 residues long.

The sample holds many counts of this clonotype. This sequence joins TRBV12-3 or TRBV12-4 and TRBJ1-2; a possible D gene is TRBD1 (6 bases). V dropped 4 bases and J dropped 3 bases, with 6 bases sitting between them. The CDR3 contains 12 residues. CDR3 residues: CASSWTDYGYTF. DNA for the CDR3: TGTGCCAGCAGTTGGACAGACTATGGCTACACCTTC.

This clonotype was counted ten times or more. This chain connects TRBV29-1 to TRBJ1-5; weak D call: TRBD1 (6 bases). There are 16 residues in the CDR3. CDR1 and CDR2 from the germline V gene are SQVTM and ANQGSEA. The V end was cut by 6 bases, the J end by 1 base, with 19 bases between. CDR3 DNA sequence: TGCAGCGTGCACAATTGGGGGGGCAAGAGCAATCAGCCCCAGCATTTT. Translation gives CSVHNWGGKSNQPQHF.

This clonotype was counted ten times or more. The chain has TRBV2 and TRBJ2-3; 13 positions match TRBD2. This CDR3 has 15 residues. V lost 8 bases and J lost 2; bases outside the gene matches: 4. Germline V lookup: CDR1 SNHLY, CDR2 FYNNEI. The CDR3 loop reads CASSGLAGLTDTQYF. The CDR3 region has the DNA TGTGCCAGCTCGGGACTAGCGGGACTCACAGATACGCAGTATTTT.